This record concerns one T cell receptor (beta chain) sequence. The sample originates from a study of blood T cell repertoires in COVID-19. As for the study in general: Donors in the United States, Italy and Spain gave samples during acute or convalescent COVID-19. T cells, B-cell-depleted T cells, or PBMCs supplied cDNA or gDNA.

The germline V gene encodes CDR1 GTSNPN and CDR2 SVGIG (reference sequence). The CDR3 contains 12 residues. The V end was cut by 3 bases, the J end by 4 bases, with 10 bases between. Categorization into cohorts depended on clinical history that participants reported. Among Cohort 3 donors, those recovered had two negative PCRs, clearance, or symptom resolution. Produced via immunoSEQ multiplex PCR; TCRdb's table is partial and in-frame only. Altogether about 160,000 clones are present, roughly 90% being singletons, with the ten largest covering more than 6.5%. The sample comprised PBMCs or T cells enriched from blood (not recorded which). The V and J genes are TRBV30 and TRBJ2-7, with D tentatively TRBD1 (6 bases). The receptor comes from a woman between 45 and 60 years old who had recovered from COVID-19. The CDR3 is CAWSADRYEQYF. CDR3 DNA: TGTGCCTGGAGCGCTGACAGGTACGAGCAGTACTTC.